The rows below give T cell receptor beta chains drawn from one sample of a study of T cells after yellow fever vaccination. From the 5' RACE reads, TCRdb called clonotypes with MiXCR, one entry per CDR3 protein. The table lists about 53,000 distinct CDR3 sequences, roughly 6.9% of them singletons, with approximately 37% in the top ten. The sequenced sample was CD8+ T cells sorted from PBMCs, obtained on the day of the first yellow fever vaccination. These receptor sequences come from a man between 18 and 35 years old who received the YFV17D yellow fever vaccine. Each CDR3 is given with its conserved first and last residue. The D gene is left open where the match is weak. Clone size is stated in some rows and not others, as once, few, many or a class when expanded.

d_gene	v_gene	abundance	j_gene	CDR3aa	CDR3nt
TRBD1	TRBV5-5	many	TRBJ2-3	CASSCYRGLCTDTQYF	TGTGCCAGCAGCTGTTACAGGGGGCTTTGCACAGATACGCAGTATTTT
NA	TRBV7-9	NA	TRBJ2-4	CASSNQRTKAKNIQYF	TGTGCCAGCAGTAATCAGAGAACCAAAGCCAAAAACATTCAGTACTTC
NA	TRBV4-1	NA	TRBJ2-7	CASSQETAGISYEQYF	TGCGCCAGCAGCCAAGAAACGGCAGGAATCTCCTACGAGCAGTACTTC
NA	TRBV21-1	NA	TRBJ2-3	CASIPRGASTDTQYF	TGTGCCAGCATCCCAAGGGGGGCTAGCACAGATACGCAGTATTTT
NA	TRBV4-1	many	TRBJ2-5	CASSQVFQGQETQYF	TGCGCCAGCAGCCAAGTTTTCCAGGGCCAAGAGACCCAGTACTTC
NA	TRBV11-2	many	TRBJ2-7	CASSLGAGSYEQYF	TGTGCCAGCAGCTTAGGGGCAGGCTCCTACGAGCAGTACTTC
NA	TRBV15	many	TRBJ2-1	CAVQAMKNEQFF	TGTGCCGTCCAGGCAATGAAGAATGAGCAGTTCTTC
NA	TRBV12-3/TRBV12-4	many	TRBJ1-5	CASSLDRSNQPQHF	TGTGCCAGCAGCCTCGACAGGAGCAATCAGCCCCAGCATTTT
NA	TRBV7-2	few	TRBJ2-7	CASSLLAGWRTYEQYF	TGTGCCAGCAGCTTACTGGCGGGATGGAGAACCTACGAGCAGTACTTC
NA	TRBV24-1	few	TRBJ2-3	CATSGGRGPTTDTQYF	TGTGCCACCAGTGGAGGTCGGGGACCGACCACAGATACGCAGTATTTT
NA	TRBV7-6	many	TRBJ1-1	CASSVDRYTEAFF	TGTGCCAGCAGCGTGGACAGATACACTGAAGCTTTCTTT
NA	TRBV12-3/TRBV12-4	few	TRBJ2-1	CASSFLLAEANEQFF	TGTGCCAGCAGTTTTCTACTAGCCGAGGCCAATGAGCAGTTCTTC
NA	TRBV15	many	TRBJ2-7	CATSRGQNLYEQYF	TGTGCCACCAGCAGAGGACAGAACCTCTACGAGCAGTACTTC
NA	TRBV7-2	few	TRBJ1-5	CASSLLLGANQPQHF	TGTGCCAGCAGCTTGCTGTTAGGGGCCAATCAGCCCCAGCATTTT
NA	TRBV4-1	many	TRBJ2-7	CASSQDIGSVSYEQYF	TGCGCCAGCAGCCAAGATATCGGAAGTGTATCCTACGAGCAGTACTTC
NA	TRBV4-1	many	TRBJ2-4	CASSQEDRNIQYF	TGCGCCAGCAGCCAAGAAGACAGAAACATTCAGTACTTC
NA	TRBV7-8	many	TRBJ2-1	CASNDRAGGLYNNEQFF	TGTGCCAGCAACGACAGGGCGGGGGGCCTATATAACAATGAGCAGTTCTTC
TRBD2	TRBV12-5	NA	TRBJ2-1	CASGLDTSGGIANEQFF	TGTGCTAGTGGTTTGGATACTAGCGGGGGGATTGCAAATGAGCAGTTCTTC
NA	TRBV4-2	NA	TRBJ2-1	CASGPGLLCNEQFF	TGTGCCAGCGGCCCCGGGCTCCTCTGCAATGAGCAGTTCTTC
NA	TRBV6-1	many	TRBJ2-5	CASTQVGATYLQETQYF	TGTGCCAGCACTCAGGTTGGGGCCACCTACCTCCAAGAGACCCAGTACTTC
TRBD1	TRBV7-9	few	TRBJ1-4	CASSFRQGGEKLFF	TGTGCCAGCAGCTTCAGACAGGGGGGAGAAAAACTGTTTTTT
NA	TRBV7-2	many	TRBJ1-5	CASSLERGSNQPQHF	TGTGCCAGCAGCTTAGAAAGGGGCAGCAATCAGCCCCAGCATTTT
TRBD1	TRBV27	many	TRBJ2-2	CASSYTGGRRTGELFF	TGTGCCAGCAGCTATACAGGGGGCAGAAGGACCGGGGAGCTGTTTTTT
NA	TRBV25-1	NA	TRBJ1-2	CASSGTLLNYGYTF	TGTGCCAGCAGCGGGACACTCTTAAACTATGGCTACACCTTC
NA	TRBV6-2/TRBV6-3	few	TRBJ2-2	CASSDKANTGELFF	TGTGCCAGCAGTGACAAGGCGAACACCGGGGAGCTGTTTTTT
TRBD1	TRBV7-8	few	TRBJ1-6	CASSLGPGQGNSPLHF	TGTGCCAGCAGCTTGGGGCCAGGACAGGGGAATTCACCCCTCCACTTT
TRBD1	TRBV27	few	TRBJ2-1	CASSPYDRGSYNEQFF	TGTGCCAGCAGTCCCTATGACAGGGGCTCCTACAATGAGCAGTTCTTC
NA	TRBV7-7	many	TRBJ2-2	CASSLADDTGELFF	TGTGCTAGCAGCTTAGCGGACGACACCGGGGAGCTGTTTTTT
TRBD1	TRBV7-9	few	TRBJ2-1	CASSFGTGGWNEQFF	TGTGCCAGCAGTTTTGGGACAGGGGGTTGGAATGAGCAGTTCTTC
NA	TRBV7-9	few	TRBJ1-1	CASPSLDRVLVNTEAFF	TGTGCCAGCCCTTCCCTGGACAGAGTACTAGTGAACACTGAAGCTTTCTTT
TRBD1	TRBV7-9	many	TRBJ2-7	CASSLLGDRGYEQYF	TGTGCCAGCAGCTTACTTGGGGACAGGGGCTACGAGCAGTACTTC
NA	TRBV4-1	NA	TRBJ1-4	CASSQVLGGRGKLFF	TGCGCCAGCAGCCAAGTTTTAGGGGGGAGGGGAAAACTGTTTTTT
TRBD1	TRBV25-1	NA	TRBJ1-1	CASSEYKGANTEAFF	TGTGCCAGCAGTGAATATAAGGGGGCGAACACTGAAGCTTTCTTT
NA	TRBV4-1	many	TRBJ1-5	CASSQVGYNQPQHF	TGCGCCAGCAGCCAAGTCGGTTACAATCAGCCCCAGCATTTT
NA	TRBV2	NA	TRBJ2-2	CASSDVGNTGELFF	TGTGCCAGCAGTGACGTAGGGAACACCGGGGAGCTGTTTTTT
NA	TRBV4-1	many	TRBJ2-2	CASSQGVGGGGELFF	TGCGCCAGCAGCCAAGGGGTAGGGGGAGGCGGGGAGCTGTTTTTT
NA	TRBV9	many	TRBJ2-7	CASSVAEGEQYF	TGTGCCAGCAGCGTAGCTGAGGGCGAGCAGTACTTC
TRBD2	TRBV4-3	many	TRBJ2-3	CASSPTSGGADTQYF	TGCGCCAGCAGCCCGACTAGCGGGGGGGCAGATACGCAGTATTTT
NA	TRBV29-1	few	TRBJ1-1	CSTSGAFF	TGCAGCACGTCGGGAGCTTTCTTT
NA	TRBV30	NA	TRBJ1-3	CAWKGTGNTIYF	TGTGCCTGGAAAGGGACCGGAAACACCATATATTTT
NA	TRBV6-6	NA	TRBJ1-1	CASSYSTELEAFF	TGTGCCAGCAGTTACTCGACGGAACTTGAAGCTTTCTTT
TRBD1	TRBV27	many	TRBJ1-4	CASSPLGTEYNEKLFF	TGTGCCAGCAGTCCGCTCGGGACAGAGTACAATGAAAAACTGTTTTTT
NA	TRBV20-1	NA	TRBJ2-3	CSAEMGTDTQYF	TGCAGTGCAGAGATGGGCACAGATACGCAGTATTTT
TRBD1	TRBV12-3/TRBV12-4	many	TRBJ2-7	CASSFLTGWNEQYF	TGTGCCAGCAGTTTTTTGACAGGGTGGAACGAGCAGTACTTC
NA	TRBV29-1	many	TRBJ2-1	CSVVWAGYGDEQFF	TGCAGCGTTGTTTGGGCAGGGTATGGAGATGAGCAGTTCTTC
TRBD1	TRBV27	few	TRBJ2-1	CASSLSLTGGYNEQFF	TGTGCCAGCAGTTTAAGTCTGACAGGGGGCTACAATGAGCAGTTCTTC